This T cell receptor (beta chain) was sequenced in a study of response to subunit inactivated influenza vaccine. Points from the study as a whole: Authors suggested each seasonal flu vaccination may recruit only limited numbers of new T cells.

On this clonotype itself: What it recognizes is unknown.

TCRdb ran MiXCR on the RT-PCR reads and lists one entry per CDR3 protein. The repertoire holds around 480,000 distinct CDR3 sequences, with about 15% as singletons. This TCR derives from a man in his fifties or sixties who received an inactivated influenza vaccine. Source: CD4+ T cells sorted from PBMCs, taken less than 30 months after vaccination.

The CDR3 loop is CASSIGRTAGELFF. Here the CDR3 DNA reads TGTGCCAGTAGTATAGGGCGGACCGCCGGGGAGCTGTTTTTT. The gene calls are TRBV19 and TRBJ2-2; D not certain. This CDR3 spans 14 amino acids. Germline CDR1 reads LNHDA; CDR2 reads SQIVND (reference sequence). V gave up 1 base and J gave up 6 bases, with 9 bases separating them.